Listed below are T cell receptor beta chains from one sample, sequenced in a study of blood T cell repertoires in COVID-19. Using immunoSEQ multiplex PCR, the repertoire was profiled, and TCRdb retains in-frame clones only, with some absent. In the table there are 250,000 to 350,000 clones, around nine tenths of which are singletons. Input material: peripheral blood. The receptors here all came from a woman under 40 with COVID-19, enrolled during active disease. Both conserved end residues are part of each CDR3. D genes are given only for firm matches. Only part of the rows carry a size: once, few, many, or a class if the clone is expanded.

TRBV10-2	TRBJ2-7	12	-	-	TGCGCCAGCAGTGAGACAGCCTACGAGCAGTACTTC	CASSETAYEQYF
TRBV23-1	TRBJ1-1	12	TRBD1	-	TGCGCCAGCAGGACAGGGGGCACTGAAGCTTTCTTT	CASRTGGTEAFF
TRBV13	TRBJ2-7	19	TRBD2	-	TGTGCCAGCAGCTTAGGCCGGAGTAGCGGGAGGTCTTCAGTATACGAGCAGTACTTC	CASSLGRSSGRSSVYEQYF
TRBV28	TRBJ2-7	13	-	-	TGTGCCACCCTCCGGACAGTCCCCTACGAGCAGTACTTC	CATLRTVPYEQYF
TRBV6-5	TRBJ2-7	14	TRBD2	-	TGTGCCAGTGGTCGACTAGCGGAGTCCCACGAGCAGTACTTC	CASGRLAESHEQYF
TRBV10-1	TRBJ2-1	12	-	-	TGCGCCAGCAGTACTAGTTACAATGAGCAGTTCTTC	CASSTSYNEQFF
TRBV4-1	TRBJ2-7	16	TRBD2	-	TGCGCCAGCAGCCATTACCGGACTAGCGGGAACTACGAGCAGTACTTC	CASSHYRTSGNYEQYF
TRBV4-1	TRBJ1-1	17	TRBD1	once	TGCGCCAGCAGCCAAGCTCGACAGGGCCCCCGGAACACTGAAGCTTTCTTT	CASSQARQGPRNTEAFF
TRBV2	TRBJ2-7	12	TRBD2	-	TGTGCCGCTCGGGGGGAGGGCTACGAGCAGTACTTC	CAARGEGYEQYF
TRBV18	TRBJ1-4	14	TRBD1	-	TGTGCCAGCTCACCCGGGACAGAAAATGAAAAACTGTTTTTT	CASSPGTENEKLFF
TRBV7-9	TRBJ1-1	11	-	-	TGTGCCAGCAGCTTAGGGGGCAAAGCTTTCTTT	CASSLGGKAFF
TRBV7-8	TRBJ2-2	16	TRBD2	-	TGTGCCAGCAGCTCTCCTGTGACTAGCGCACCCGGGGAGCTGTTTTTT	CASSSPVTSAPGELFF
TRBV9	TRBJ1-2	14	-	-	TGTGCCAGCAGCGTGAAGGGAGGGGCGGTTGGCTACACCTTC	CASSVKGGAVGYTF
TRBV30	TRBJ2-2	14	-	-	TGTGCCTGGAGATCGAGAGGGTTCACCGGGGAGCTGTTTTTT	CAWRSRGFTGELFF
TRBV28	TRBJ2-2	14	-	-	TGTGCCAGCCGCCGCCCACTAGCTACCGGGGAGCTGTTTTTT	CASRRPLATGELFF
TRBV15	TRBJ2-5	14	-	few	TGTGCCACCAGCAGAGCACAGGGCGCAGAGACCCAGTACTTC	CATSRAQGAETQYF
TRBV21-1	TRBJ1-2	15	-	-	TGTGCCAGCAGCACTAGACAGGGAAGTCCCATCGGCTACACCTTC	CASSTRQGSPIGYTF
TRBV10-2	TRBJ2-1	15	TRBD2	-	TGCGCCAGCAGTGAGAGGACTAGCGGCCACAATGAGCAGTTCTTC	CASSERTSGHNEQFF
TRBV21-1	TRBJ2-1	14	-	once	TGTGCCAGCAGCAAAGCCGGCGGCAACAATGAGCAGTTCTTC	CASSKAGGNNEQFF
TRBV19	TRBJ1-5	15	-	-	TGTGCCAGTATTTCGACGGGGGGCCCATTGGGGGGCCAGCATTTT	CASISTGGPLGGQHF
TRBV6-5	TRBJ2-7	14	-	-	TGTGCCAGCACCGGGACATTAAGCTCCTACGAGCAGTACTTC	CASTGTLSSYEQYF
TRBV28	TRBJ2-3	14	-	-	TGTGCCAGCAGTTTCTCCTATAGTCTTCATACGCAGTATTTT	CASSFSYSLHTQYF
TRBV19	TRBJ1-5	14	-	few	TGTGCCACAACCCGGACAGATAGCAATCAGCCCCAGCATTTT	CATTRTDSNQPQHF
TRBV5-1	TRBJ2-7	14	TRBD2	-	TGCGCCAGCAGCCAACTAGCGTCTTCCTACGAGCAGTACTTC	CASSQLASSYEQYF
TRBV6-1	TRBJ1-6	11	-	-	TGTGCCAGCAGTGACGATTCACCCCTCCACTTT	CASSDDSPLHF
TRBV10-3	TRBJ1-2	11	-	-	TGTGCCATCAGTGACTACTATGGCTACACCTTC	CAISDYYGYTF
TRBV5-1	TRBJ1-1	14	-	once	TGCGCCAGCAGCAAAGGGGTGGGGAACACTGAAGCTTTCTTT	CASSKGVGNTEAFF
TRBV5-1	TRBJ1-6	17	TRBD1	-	TGCGCCAGCAGCTTGGCCGGACAGGGTATAATTAATTCACCCCTCCACTTT	CASSLAGQGIINSPLHF
TRBV7-2	TRBJ1-1	13	-	-	TGTGCCAGCAGCTTGAACGGGAACACTGAAGCTTTCTTT	CASSLNGNTEAFF
TRBV19	TRBJ2-1	13	-	once	TGTGCCAGTAGTATCGGGTCGGCGGGAGAGCAGTTCTTC	CASSIGSAGEQFF
TRBV6-2/TRBV6-3	TRBJ2-7	10	-	once	TGTGCCAGCAGCCGGACTAAGCAGTACTTC	CASSRTKQYF
TRBV4-3	TRBJ1-2	15	TRBD1	-	TGCGCCAGCAGCCAAGGGGGACAGGCTAACTATGGCTACACCTTC	CASSQGGQANYGYTF
TRBV19	TRBJ1-1	15	-	-	TGTGCCAGTAGTATCTGGGGGGGTCGCAACACTGAAGCTTTCTTT	CASSIWGGRNTEAFF
TRBV5-4	TRBJ2-7	15	TRBD1	-	TGTGCCAGCAGCGTGGAGGTGGACAGGGTACAAGAGCAGTACTTC	CASSVEVDRVQEQYF
TRBV2	TRBJ1-4	16	TRBD1	-	TGTGCCACTACGACGGTTCCCGGGACAGAGGATGAAAAACTGTTTTTT	CATTTVPGTEDEKLFF
TRBV5-5	TRBJ2-5	17	-	-	TGTGCCAGCAGCTTCTACCTATACCGGGTTCGACAAGAGACCCAGTACTTC	CASSFYLYRVRQETQYF
TRBV6-5	TRBJ1-3	13	TRBD1	-	TGTGCCAGCGCGAGGGGGCTCGGAAACACCATATATTTT	CASARGLGNTIYF
TRBV14	TRBJ2-7	16	-	-	TGTGCCAGCAGCTTAATCCAACGAGCGGGTGCCTACGAGCAGTACTTC	CASSLIQRAGAYEQYF
TRBV7-2	TRBJ2-1	13	-	-	TGTGCCAGCAGCTCACAGGGTTACAATGAGCAGTTCTTC	CASSSQGYNEQFF
TRBV4-2	TRBJ1-2	17	-	-	TGTGCCAGCAGCCAAACTCTAGGACTGACACCTAACTATGGCTACACCTTC	CASSQTLGLTPNYGYTF
TRBV30	TRBJ1-1	11	-	-	TGTGCCTGGAGTGGGAGTGCTGAAGCTTTCTTT	CAWSGSAEAFF
TRBV9	TRBJ2-3	16	-	-	TGTGCCAGCAGCGTGGCCGGGCGGAGGGCGATGGATACGCAGTATTTT	CASSVAGRRAMDTQYF
TRBV19	TRBJ1-2	13	-	-	TGTGCCAGTAGTATATCCGGGAACTATGGCTACACCTTC	CASSISGNYGYTF
TRBV16	TRBJ1-1	12	-	-	TGTGCCAGCAGCCGGACCAGGGTTGAAGCTTTCTTT	CASSRTRVEAFF
TRBV7-9	TRBJ2-2	14	-	-	TGTGCCAGCAGCTCGGGACAGAACACCGGGGAGCTGTTTTTT	CASSSGQNTGELFF
TRBV19	TRBJ1-5	14	TRBD1	once	TGTGCCAGTAGTGCCGACAGGGGGGGTCAGCCCCAGCATTTT	CASSADRGGQPQHF
TRBV4-1	TRBJ1-5	14	TRBD1	few	TGCGCCAGCAGCCAAGAGGACAGGGGGGAGCCCCAGCATTTT	CASSQEDRGEPQHF
TRBV9	TRBJ1-1	15	-	-	TGTGCCAGCAGCGCCGCGTCAGGGATGAACACTGAAGCTTTCTTT	CASSAASGMNTEAFF
TRBV6-5	TRBJ1-5	14	-	-	TGTGCCAGCAGCCAAGGAGGGTCCAATCAGCCCCAGCATTTT	CASSQGGSNQPQHF
TRBV4-2	TRBJ2-7	13	TRBD2	-	TGTGCCAGCAGCCAAGATCGTAATCGGGAGGAGAACTTC	CASSQDRNREENF
TRBV5-6	TRBJ1-2	14	-	once	TGTGCCAGCAGCTCGGCCTCGGGGGACTATGGCTACACCTTC	CASSSASGDYGYTF
TRBV11-3	TRBJ2-1	16	TRBD2	-	TGTGCCAGCAGCTTCCATCTGACTAGCGGGTACAATGAGCAGTTCTTC	CASSFHLTSGYNEQFF
TRBV10-2	TRBJ2-7	13	-	-	TGCGCCAGCAGTGTTCTGAGGACCTACGAGCAGTACTTC	CASSVLRTYEQYF
TRBV18	TRBJ2-4	15	TRBD2	once	TGTGCCAGCTCTCAGAGCGGGACTTCCAAAAACATTCAGTACTTC	CASSQSGTSKNIQYF
TRBV18	TRBJ2-2	15	TRBD1	-	TGTGCCAGCTCCCCCGGGACAGTCCTCACCGGGGAGCTGTTTTTT	CASSPGTVLTGELFF
TRBV5-1	TRBJ2-7	12	-	-	TGCGCCAGCAGCTTGGACACAGTGGAGCAGTACTTC	CASSLDTVEQYF
TRBV30	TRBJ1-2	11	-	-	TGTGCCTGGAAGGGGATGCGTCGCTACACCTTC	CAWKGMRRYTF
TRBV7-2	TRBJ1-1	14	-	-	TGTGCCAGCAGCTTAAGTCAGGCGAACACTGAAGCTTTCTTT	CASSLSQANTEAFF
TRBV7-8	TRBJ2-2	17	TRBD1	-	TGTGCCAGCAGCTTAGGTGTGGGACAGGGAGGGACCGGGGAGCTGTTTTTT	CASSLGVGQGGTGELFF